What follows is one T cell receptor (beta chain) and its context. Its specificity is not known. Unmatched junction bases numbered 6, after V lost 0 bases and J lost 8 bases. This CDR3 comprises 15 residues. Germline-derived CDR1 and CDR2 are MNHNY and SVGAGI (reference sequence). The sample is drawn from a study of long-term antiretroviral therapy in people with HIV. Study-wide results and caveats: Whichever time point was examined, clones expanded before ART dominated the repertoire.

Researchers report immunoSEQ v3.0 was run at survey level. Method: immunoSEQ multiplex PCR; TCRdb's copy keeps in-frame clones and lacks some. Found here are 20,000 to 25,000 clones, 79% of them singletons; the top ten hold roughly a tenth. The starting material was unsorted PBMCs, obtained 4.1 years after starting antiretroviral therapy. The V call is TRBV6-6, the J call TRBJ1-4; 7 bases match TRBD1. This sequence originates from a woman aged 40 to 50 with HIV. DNA of the CDR3: TGTGCCAGCAGTTACTCGGGGCAGGGGGAAGAAAAACTGTTTTTT. As protein: CASSYSGQGEEKLFF.